The rows below give T cell receptor beta chains drawn from one sample of a study of blood T cell repertoires in COVID-19. TCRdb's copy holds only in-frame clones and misses some; the assay was immunoSEQ multiplex PCR. The repertoire holds about 35,000 clones, 70% to 90% seen once, with less than 12% in the top ten. Sequences were obtained from peripheral blood. These receptors came from a man aged 55-75 years in a cohort sampled during active COVID-19. Both conserved end residues are part of each CDR3. D genes are given only for firm matches. Size is stated for part of the rows, as once, few or many counts, or as a class when the clone is expanded.

-	few	TRBV28	TRBJ1-2	CASSGGRSSYTF	TGTGCCAGCAGCGGTGGGAGGAGTAGCTACACCTTC
-	-	TRBV18	TRBJ1-1	CASSPSREVRTEAFF	TGTGCCAGCTCACCAAGCAGGGAAGTTCGCACTGAAGCTTTCTTT
TRBD1	-	TRBV5-8	TRBJ1-4	CASSFGQGWEKLFF	TGTGCCAGCAGCTTCGGACAGGGGTGGGAAAAACTGTTTTTT
TRBD2	few	TRBV13	TRBJ2-4	CASSSKTSGEKGAKNIQYF	TGTGCCAGCAGCTCTAAGACTAGCGGGGAGAAAGGGGCCAAAAACATTCAGTACTTC
TRBD1	medium-sized	TRBV5-3	TRBJ2-1	CARKGAKGVNNEQFF	TGTGCCAGAAAGGGGGCGAAGGGAGTCAACAATGAGCAGTTCTTC
TRBD1	-	TRBV25-1	TRBJ2-1	CASRGFGTGTNEQFF	TGTGCCAGCAGAGGCTTCGGGACAGGAACGAATGAGCAGTTCTTC
-	-	TRBV2	TRBJ2-7	CASHLGGEQYF	TGTGCCAGCCACCTGGGGGGCGAGCAGTACTTC
TRBD1	-	TRBV2	TRBJ2-7	CASSRDRGIYEQYF	TGTGCCAGCAGCCGGGACAGGGGTATTTACGAGCAGTACTTC
-	once	TRBV10-2	TRBJ1-1	CASSTLQGGAFF	TGCGCCAGCAGTACGCTACAGGGTGGAGCTTTCTTT
TRBD1	few	TRBV5-6	TRBJ1-6	CASSLDRGLSPLHF	TGTGCCAGCAGCTTGGATAGGGGGCTCTCACCCCTCCACTTT
TRBD1	-	TRBV14	TRBJ2-7	CASSPGQVSEQYF	TGTGCCAGCAGCCCCGGACAGGTCAGCGAGCAGTACTTC
-	once	TRBV6-5	TRBJ2-3	CASRASGGGADTQYF	TGTGCCAGCCGGGCTAGTGGCGGGGGCGCTGATACGCAGTATTTT
-	-	TRBV6-4	TRBJ1-5	CASSLRGPSNQPQHF	TGTGCCAGCAGTCTTAGGGGTCCGAGCAATCAGCCCCAGCATTTT
-	-	TRBV18	TRBJ1-1	CASSPYNSPNTEAFF	TGTGCCAGCTCACCGTATAACAGTCCGAACACTGAAGCTTTCTTT
-	-	TRBV3-1/TRBV3-2	TRBJ2-5	CASSQVPRAVRKQTQYF	TGTGCCAGCAGCCAGGTCCCGAGGGCAGTACGGAAACAGACCCAGTACTTC
-	-	TRBV13	TRBJ1-6	CASGRGGTPLHF	TGTGCCAGCGGCCGGGGGGGGACTCCCCTCCACTTT
-	-	TRBV12-5	TRBJ2-7	CASRGGYEQYF	TGTGCTAGCCGAGGGGGTTACGAGCAGTACTTC
TRBD1	-	TRBV7-9	TRBJ2-2	CASTQGVHPGFANTGELFF	TGTGCCAGCACCCAGGGGGTACACCCTGGTTTCGCGAACACCGGGGAGCTGTTTTTT
-	-	TRBV14	TRBJ1-1	CASSQGLREGGTEAFF	TGTGCCAGCAGCCAAGGTTTACGGGAAGGAGGCACTGAAGCTTTCTTT
-	once	TRBV7-2	TRBJ2-5	CASSRTNWGRQETQYF	TGTGCCAGCAGCCGGACGAATTGGGGCCGTCAAGAGACCCAGTACTTC
-	-	TRBV28	TRBJ1-2	CASSTPGQPSGYTF	TGTGCCAGCAGTACGCCGGGACAACCGTCCGGCTACACCTTC
-	once	TRBV18	TRBJ1-6	CASSPGGVGSPLHF	TGTGCCAGCTCACCAGGAGGGGTTGGTTCACCCCTCCACTTT
-	-	TRBV5-1	TRBJ2-7	CASSLISSDSPYF	TGCGCCAGCAGCTTAATATCAAGCGATTCACCGTACTTC
TRBD1	-	TRBV11-2	TRBJ2-5	CASSPGTGLYQETQYF	TGTGCCAGCAGCCCGGGGACAGGACTGTACCAAGAGACCCAGTACTTC
TRBD1	-	TRBV4-1	TRBJ1-3	CASSPLKFYGGQGKVGGNTIYF	TGCGCCAGCAGCCCACTTAAGTTCTACGGGGGACAGGGGAAAGTTGGCGGAAACACCATATATTTT
-	once	TRBV18	TRBJ2-1	CASSTTLVSYNEQFF	TGTGCCAGCTCAACGACGCTAGTCTCCTACAATGAGCAGTTCTTC
-	-	TRBV11-2	TRBJ1-2	CASSLAREGVGYTF	TGTGCCAGCAGCTTAGCACGGGAAGGAGTTGGCTACACCTTC
-	-	TRBV5-5	TRBJ2-7	CASSLPGQSSYEQYF	TGTGCCAGCAGCTTGCCTGGACAGAGCTCCTACGAGCAGTACTTC
-	few	TRBV6-5	TRBJ1-2	CASSYGSGVNGYTF	TGTGCCAGCAGTTACGGGTCAGGGGTAAATGGCTACACCTTC